This T cell receptor (beta chain) originates from a study of T cells in Graves' hyperthyroidism and ophthalmopathy. TCR beta CDR3 region amplification was performed from RNA transcripts. In the first-round RT-PCR of the TCR CDR3, the HTBI primer set was used. MiXCR, run by TCRdb on the multiplex PCR reads, gives a single entry per CDR3 protein. The sample holds 95,000 to 100,000 distinct CDR3 sequences; about half are singletons and the top ten take less than 30%. Patients aged 18 to 65 had newly diagnosed hyperthyroidism that had lasted under 2 months. Around 10 ml fresh peripheral blood yielded the PBMCs. The CDR3 totals 13 residues. Germline V CDR1 and CDR2: SQVTM, ANQGSEA. J was trimmed by 8 bases and V by 8 bases; bases with no gene match: 8.

Material: blood. The clonotype was recovered from a woman aged 35 to 49 with Graves' hyperthyroidism. The rearrangement uses TRBV29-1 and TRBJ1-4; 10 positions match TRBD1. CDR3 bases: TGCAGCCCAGACAGGGGGCGCCAGGAAAAACTGTTTTTT. Translating gives CSPDRGRQEKLFF.